The present entry profiles one TCR beta chain with its context. This record comes from a study of somatic mutations in cytotoxic T cells in rheumatoid arthritis. Clones were read by immunoSEQ multiplex PCR, and TCRdb kept only the in-frame ones, dropping some. Here the sample spans about 18,000 clones, roughly 80% being singletons. Germline lookup yields CDR1 ENHRY and CDR2 SYGVKD. V shed 3 bases and J shed 1 base, with 9 bases lying between them. This CDR3 is 14 amino acids long. V and J are TRBV10-3 and TRBJ1-1; D might be TRBD1 (5 bases). The sequence came from a woman aged 55-69 years in good health. The sequenced material came from CD8+ T cells sorted from blood. The CDR3 sequence is CAISDSRENTEAFF. The CDR3, as DNA: TGTGCCATCAGTGATAGCAGGGAGAACACTGAAGCTTTCTTT.